Following are 31 T cell receptor beta chains from one sample sequenced in a study of molecular identifiers for immune sequencing clone quantification. TCRdb analysed the PCR reads with MiXCR anew, one entry per CDR3 protein. The sample lists almost 20,000 distinct CDR3 sequences, 20% to 25% occurring once. Sequences were obtained from naive CD8+ T cells from blood, with Jurkat cell RNA spiked in. Noted subset: FACS-sorted CD8+CD4-CCR7+CD45RA+ naive T cells. The origin of the receptors is a human donor in good health. Some libraries in this study had Jurkat cell RNA spiked in.

This clonotype was seen many times. V is TRBV11-2 and J is TRBJ2-1; D is ambiguous. V was trimmed by 1 base and J by 15 bases, leaving 10 bases between them. Germline lookup yields CDR1 SGHAT and CDR2 FQNNGV. The CDR3 loop spans 11 amino acids. The CDR3 DNA follows: TGTGCCAGCAGCTTAGGTGACATTTGGTTCTTC. It specifies CASSLGDIWFF.

The chain employs TRBV29-1 and TRBJ2-1; a weak D match, TRBD1 (6 bases). V was clipped by 7 bases and J by 6 bases, with 19 bases between them. This CDR3 contains 14 residues. Germline V lookup: CDR1 SQVTM, CDR2 ANQGSEA. CDR3 sequence (DNA): TGCAGCGCCCCCAGGGGTTTGGATTCCAATGAGCAGTTCTTC. It is translated as CSAPRGLDSNEQFF.

This chain connects TRBV7-9 to TRBJ2-7; no clear D. Germline CDR1 is SEHNR and CDR2 is FQNEAQ (reference sequence). The V end was cut by 5 bases, the J end by 5 bases, with 16 bases between. The CDR3 is 14 amino acids. DNA of the CDR3: TGTGCCAGCAGCGCGAAGGGTCGCCCCGACGAGCAGTACTTC. Translating it yields CASSAKGRPDEQYF.

This clonotype qualifies as medium-sized. The chain uses TRBV12-3 or TRBV12-4 and TRBJ2-1; 8 positions agree with TRBD1. V shed 5 bases and J 1 base; nucleotides not matched to a gene: 1. This CDR3 is built from 14 residues. CDR3 region: CASSRDRSYNEQFF. The DNA of the CDR3 is TGTGCCAGCAGTCGGGACAGGTCCTACAATGAGCAGTTCTTC.

This clonotype was found many times. The rearrangement joins TRBV5-1 to TRBJ1-2; no definite D call. The germline V gene has CDR1 SGHRS and CDR2 YFSETQ. Deletions cut 4 bases from V and 5 bases from J, with 21 bases between. The CDR3 extends over 16 amino acids. CDR3 sequence reads: CASSPWVLGSDYGYTF. The CDR3 DNA sequence: TGCGCCAGCAGCCCCTGGGTTCTGGGGTCCGATTATGGCTACACCTTC.

A few counts support this clonotype. The J gene is TRBJ1-1, the V gene TRBV29-1; D might be TRBD1 (6 bases). Deletions cut 7 bases from V and 4 bases from J, with 19 bases between. The CDR3 contains 14 residues. CDR1 and CDR2 from the germline V gene are SQVTM and ANQGSEA. The CDR3 region is CSALGGTRGTEAFF. Written as DNA, the CDR3 is TGCAGCGCTCTAGGGGGTACCCGGGGCACTGAAGCTTTCTTT.

About this clonotype itself: A much larger clone lies one base from this, so it may be a read error. The chain couples TRBV28 to TRBJ1-5, with D perhaps matching TRBD1 (5 bases). The V end was cut by 5 bases, the J end by 6 bases, with 17 bases between. The CDR3 runs to 15 residues. Germline assignment: CDR1 MDHEN and CDR2 SYDVKM. DNA of the CDR3: TGTGCCAGCAGTGGAGGGGACGGGGGAGGTCAGCCCCAGCATTTT. Translation: CASSGGDGGGQPQHF.

Ten or more counts support this clonotype. The chain employs TRBV6-2 or TRBV6-3 and TRBJ2-5; D unresolved. V was trimmed by 6 bases and J by 0 bases, leaving 11 bases between them. The CDR3 contains 14 residues. Per the germline V gene, CDR1 is MNHEY and CDR2 is SVGEGT. CDR3: CASRVPEYQETQYF. CDR3 bases: TGTGCCAGCAGAGTTCCAGAGTACCAAGAGACCCAGTACTTC.

This clonotype came up many times. The genes are TRBV25-1 and TRBJ2-7, with no clear D. Trimming took off 3 bases at V and 6 bases at J, with 15 bases between the two ends. The CDR3 runs 14 residues. The germline V gene has CDR1 MGHDK and CDR2 SYGVNS. Written as DNA, the CDR3 is TGTGCCAGCAGTGATAGGTACCGCCCGGGCGAGCAGTACTTC. This gives the protein CASSDRYRPGEQYF.

Notes on this clonotype: A single base separates this from a much larger clone, so it may be a read error. V and J are TRBV4-1 and TRBJ2-3; tentatively, D is TRBD2 (5 bases). Germline V gene data show CDR1 as MGHRA and CDR2 as YSYEKL. The CDR3 totals 17 residues. The CDR3 coding sequence is TGCACCAGCAGCCAAGCCCTAGGGCGGGTTAGCACAGATACGCAGTATTTT. Its translation is CTSSQALGRVSTDTQYF.

CDR3 protein: CASSPREWNEQFF. CDR3 sequence (DNA): TGTGCCAGCAGTCCCCGCGAGTGGAATGAGCAGTTCTTC. The gene calls are TRBV28 and TRBJ2-1; no firm D call. Trimming removed 5 bases from V and 7 bases from J, with 12 bases in between. Per germline, CDR1 MDHEN and CDR2 SYDVKM. CDR3 length equals 13 residues.

This clonotype was recorded many times. The chain has TRBV21-1 and TRBJ2-5; the table names TRBD1, a call not compared with the DNA. TRBV21-1 is classified as a pseudogene. This CDR3 comprises 14 residues. The CDR3 here is CASSTHRGLETQYF. CDR3 DNA sequence: TGTGCCAGCAGCACCCACAGGGGTTTAGAGACCCAGTACTTC.

Concerning this clonotype: It may be a read error: a sequence one base away is much more abundant. The chain employs TRBV9 and TRBJ1-1; no clear D. Per germline, CDR1 SGDLS and CDR2 YYNGEE. This CDR3 comprises 16 residues. The CDR3, as DNA: TGTGCCGGCAGCTCAAATCAGCCAGGACCGAACACTGAAGCTTTCTTT. Amino acids: CAGSSNQPGPNTEAFF.

With respect to this clonotype: Compared with germline, one end of the junction differs, possibly owing to a read error. This chain joins TRBV28 and TRBJ1-4; 7 bases align to TRBD1. The CDR3 has 16 amino acids. Germline lookup yields CDR1 MDHEN and CDR2 SYDVKM. CDR3 sequence (DNA): TGTGTCAGCAGTTCACTATACAGGGGATTCGATGAAAAACTGTTTTTT. Protein: CVSSSLYRGFDEKLFF.

This clonotype rates as medium-sized. The chain is built from TRBV7-6 and TRBJ2-7, with TRBD2 matching over 11 bases. Germline V gene data show CDR1 as SGHVS and CDR2 as FNYEAQ. V trimming: 1 base; J trimming: 0 bases; junction bases outside the gene matches: 11. The CDR3 loop spans 19 amino acids. In DNA form, the CDR3 reads TGTGCCAGCAGCTTAGAGGTGGGGCTAGCGGGGGGTAGCTCCTACGAGCAGTACTTC. Encoded protein: CASSLEVGLAGGSSYEQYF.

This clonotype was recorded at least ten times. The V call is TRBV5-1, the J call TRBJ2-7; D unclear. The CDR3 has 13 residues. Trimming took off 0 bases at V and 3 bases at J, with 7 bases between the two ends. Germline CDR1 reads SGHRS; CDR2 reads YFSETQ. The CDR3 loop reads CASSLDNHYEQYF. CDR3 DNA: TGCGCCAGCAGCTTGGACAATCACTACGAGCAGTACTTC. The full variable domain, rest sourced from reference TRBV5-1 and TRBJ2-7, is KAGVTQTPRYLIKTRGQQVTLSCSPISGHRSVSWYQQTPGQGLQFLFEYFSETQRNKGNFPGRFSGRQFSNSRSEMNVSTLELGDSALYLCASSLDNHYEQYFGPGTRLTVT.

This clonotype was recorded once. The genes are TRBV5-4 and TRBJ2-5; D perhaps matches TRBD2 (7 bases). This CDR3 spans 14 amino acids. V lost 1 base, J lost 5 bases, and 12 bases lay in between. CDR1 is SGHNT and CDR2 is YYREEE in the germline V gene (reference sequence). CDR3 DNA: TGTGCCAGCAGCTTGTTCGGGGGGCAGGAGACCCAGTACTTC. Its translation is CASSLFGGQETQYF.

This clonotype was counted between two and nine times. The chain links TRBV27 to TRBJ2-7; D is perhaps TRBD1 (7 bases). Trimming left V 11 bases short and J 3 bases short, with 11 bases between. CDR1 MNHEY and CDR2 SMNVEV come from the germline V gene (reference sequence). CDR3 length: 11 residues. CDR3: CAAGQHYEQYF. Written as DNA, the CDR3 is TGTGCCGCGGGACAGCACTACGAGCAGTACTTC.

This clonotype was observed many times. The chain combines TRBV7-9 with TRBJ2-1; D is uncertain. The CDR3 contains 18 residues. The germline V gene encodes CDR1 SEHNR and CDR2 FQNEAQ (reference sequence). The V gene lost 1 base and the J gene lost 2 bases, with 18 bases spanning the gap. For the CDR3, the DNA is TGTGCCAGCAGCTTAGTTCTCTCTTGGCACGGCGCCTACAATGAGCAGTTCTTC. Translating it yields CASSLVLSWHGAYNEQFF. The full variable domain, its missing parts supplied by reference TRBV7-9 and TRBJ2-1, is DTGVSQNPRHKITKRGQNVTFRCDPISEHNRLYWYRQTLGQGPEFLTYFQNEAQLEKSRLLSDRFSAERPKGSFSTLEIQRTEQGDSAMYLCASSLVLSWHGAYNEQFFGPGTRLTVL.

This clonotype was found many times. This sequence joins TRBV6-6 and TRBJ2-3; 16 bases line up with TRBD2. Per the germline V gene, CDR1 is MNHNY and CDR2 is SVGAGI (reference sequence). This CDR3 is 19 amino acids long. V lost 6 bases, J lost 2 bases, and 11 bases stayed unmatched. CDR3 loop: CASRTYPGLAGGVTDTQYF. The CDR3, as DNA: TGTGCCAGCAGAACTTACCCGGGACTAGCGGGAGGGGTCACAGATACGCAGTATTTT.

On this clonotype: It may be a read error: a sequence one base away is much more abundant. This chain links TRBV12-3 or TRBV12-4 with TRBJ2-1; 11 nucleotides match TRBD2. CDR3 size: 16 residues. CDR3 protein: CASPASGRSSYDEQFF. CDR3 DNA: TGTGCCAGCCCTGCTAGCGGGAGGTCTTCCTACGATGAGCAGTTCTTC.

This clonotype was observed at least ten times. Here the CDR3 reads CASSQVLVGPPYGYTF. The CDR3 coding sequence is TGTGCCAGCAGCCAAGTTTTAGTCGGACCGCCCTATGGCTACACCTTC. V and J are TRBV14 and TRBJ1-2; unclear D gene. Germline values: CDR1 SGHDN, CDR2 FVKESK. Trimming removed 1 base at V and 4 bases at J, with 16 bases between. The CDR3 length is 16 residues.

This clonotype appeared once. This clone may be a read error of a much larger clone one base away. The chain recombines TRBV28 with TRBJ1-1; D is unresolved. CDR1 and CDR2 from the germline V gene are MDHEN and SYDVKM. The CDR3 has 14 residues. V lost 2 bases and J 7 bases, leaving 14 bases between the germline ends. The CDR3 coding sequence is TGTGCCAGCAGTTTAGGTCGCAGTGCGGGTGAAGCTTTCTTT. As protein: CASSLGRSAGEAFF. Together with reference TRBV28 and TRBJ1-1, the CDR3 gives the full variable domain: DVKVTQSSRYLVKRTGEKVFLECVQDMDHENMFWYRQDPGLGLRLIYFSYDVKMKEKGDIPEGYSVSREKKERFSLILESASTNQTSMYLCASSLGRSAGEAFFGQGTRLTVV.

This clonotype appeared a few times. The chain is built from TRBV27 and TRBJ2-7; 8 bases line up with TRBD1. CDR1 and CDR2 (germline): MNHEY, SMNVEV (reference sequence). The CDR3 is 15 amino acids. The V gene end was trimmed by 2 bases and the J gene end by 4 bases; junction bases not matched to a gene: 7. CDR3 bases: TGTGCCAGCAGTTTAGGCCCGACAGGGGATTACGAGCAGTACTTC. This translates into CASSLGPTGDYEQYF.

This clonotype has at least ten counts. The chain employs TRBV28 and TRBJ2-7; 8 bases line up with TRBD2. The CDR3 runs 16 residues. The germline CDR1 and CDR2 sequences are MDHEN and SYDVKM. The junction had 13 bases not matched to a gene; V was cut back by 5 bases and J by 4 bases. In DNA, the CDR3 is TGTGCCAGCAGTCACCGCAGCGGGAGAGTTTGGTACGAGCAGTACTTC. It codes for CASSHRSGRVWYEQYF. The entire variable domain, with the rest obtained from reference TRBV28 and TRBJ2-7, is as follows: DVKVTQSSRYLVKRTGEKVFLECVQDMDHENMFWYRQDPGLGLRLIYFSYDVKMKEKGDIPEGYSVSREKKERFSLILESASTNQTSMYLCASSHRSGRVWYEQYFGPGTRLTVT.

Judged by abundance, this clonotype is medium-sized (0.01 to 0.1%). The chain recombines TRBV7-8 with TRBJ2-7; the D is unclear. CDR1 SGHVS and CDR2 FQNEAQ come from the germline V gene. With 5 bases removed from V and 1 base from J, the gap between germline ends came to 15 bases. The CDR3 length is 15 residues. The CDR3 spells CASSGPGVHSYEQYF. The CDR3 DNA follows: TGTGCCAGCAGCGGACCCGGAGTCCATTCCTACGAGCAGTACTTC.

This clonotype was seen repeatedly, ten times or more. The chain carries TRBV7-9 and TRBJ2-1; possible D gene TRBD2, 6 bases. The V gene's germline CDR1 is SEHNR and CDR2 FQNEAQ (reference sequence). This CDR3 is 14 amino acids long. Trimming pared 4 bases from V and 4 bases from J, leaving 11 bases between. Here the CDR3 DNA reads TGTGCCAGCAGCTCCGGGACTGGGTACAATGAGCAGTTCTTC. Protein: CASSSGTGYNEQFF.

Concerning this clonotype itself: This sequence may be a read error, since a much larger clone differs from it by one base. The chain joins TRBV15 to TRBJ1-1, with D unclear. Germline V gene lookup returns CDR1 LNHNV and CDR2 YYDKDF (reference sequence). The CDR3 totals 13 residues. The V and J ends lost 1 base and 4 bases respectively, with 7 bases between them. CDR3 loop: CATSRGPITEAFF. CDR3 bases: TGTGCCACCAGCAGAGGCCCAATCACTGAAGCTTTCTTT.

This clonotype was picked up many times. The chain is built from TRBV29-1 and TRBJ2-3; 8 bases line up with TRBD2. Germline V gene lookup returns CDR1 SQVTM and CDR2 ANQGSEA. CDR3 length: 14 residues. With V trimmed by 7 bases and J by 4 bases, 10 bases remained unmatched. The CDR3 reads CSGVAGLPPDTQYF. The DNA of the CDR3 is TGCAGCGGCGTAGCGGGATTACCACCAGATACGCAGTATTTT.

A remark on this clonotype: This may come from a read error, since a much larger clone is one base off. The V and J genes are TRBV4-1 and TRBJ1-5; D might be TRBD1 (6 bases). Between the trimmed V and J ends, which lost 3 bases and 6 bases, there was a span of 15 bases. The length of the CDR3 is 15 residues. CDR1 is MGHRA, CDR2 YSYEKL, per germline. CDR3 DNA sequence: TGCGCCAGCAGCCACCGGGACATGGGTGCTCAGCCCCAGCATTTT. Translation gives CASSHRDMGAQPQHF.

This clonotype showed up just once. Being one base from a much bigger clone, this may be a read error. This likely comes from a read error, as the CDR3 has no conserved phenylalanine or tryptophan at its end. This rearrangement joins TRBV6-1 to TRBJ2-5; no firm D call. The germline V and J ends were trimmed by 9 bases and 5 bases, with 22 bases remaining between them. This CDR3 has 15 amino acids. Germline loops: CDR1 MNHNS, CDR2 SASEGT. The CDR3, as DNA: TGTGCCAGTAAAAGAAGGGAATCCGTATCGGAGACCCAGTACCTC. It yields the protein CASKRRESVSETQYL.